Listed below are T cell receptor beta chains from one sample, sequenced in a study of PD-1 blockade in classical Hodgkin lymphoma. Profiling relied on immunoSEQ multiplex PCR, and the TCRdb table lists in-frame clones only, not all of them. The table shows 100,000 or so clones, with approximately 90% occurring only once. The sample consisted of peripheral blood mononuclear cells (PBMCs), taken before the fourth cycle of nivolumab. Every receptor here comes from a human donor with classical Hodgkin lymphoma. The CDR3 runs from the conserved cysteine through the conserved F or W. Fields, in order: V gene, J gene, clone size, D gene, CDR3 protein, CDR3 DNA. A D gene is named only where the DNA matches it firmly. Clone size is shown for a subset of rows, as once, few, many or a class of expanded clone.

>TRBV5-6|TRBJ1-2|-|-
CASSSPGEGTYGYTF
TGTGCCAGCAGCTCCCCCGGGGAGGGGACCTATGGCTACACCTTC
>TRBV19|TRBJ1-1|-|TRBD1
CASSQGDRATEAFF
TGTGCCAGTAGCCAGGGGGACAGGGCGACTGAAGCTTTCTTT
>TRBV7-2|TRBJ1-3|-|-
CASTFDRTLSGNTIYF
TGTGCCAGCACCTTTGATCGAACACTCTCTGGAAACACCATATATTTT
>TRBV19|TRBJ2-7|-|TRBD1
CASSRQGLNPYEQYF
TGTGCCAGTAGTAGACAGGGGTTAAACCCCTACGAGCAGTACTTC
>TRBV11-2|TRBJ1-1|-|-
CASSLNPGLDTEAFF
TGTGCCAGCAGCTTAAATCCGGGACTTGACACTGAAGCTTTCTTT
>TRBV5-1|TRBJ2-7|-|-
CASRLISIHEQYF
TGCGCCAGCAGACTTATTTCCATCCACGAGCAGTACTTC
>TRBV9|TRBJ1-1|-|-
CASSVVGVHTEAFF
TGTGCCAGCAGCGTAGTAGGGGTGCACACTGAAGCTTTCTTT
>TRBV4-1|TRBJ2-5|-|TRBD2
CASGLAVQETQYF
TGCGCCAGCGGACTAGCGGTCCAAGAGACCCAGTACTTC
>TRBV30|TRBJ1-5|-|TRBD1
CAWGGQANQPQHF
TGTGCCTGGGGGGGACAGGCAAATCAGCCCCAGCATTTT
>TRBV5-1|TRBJ1-4|-|-
CASSLIGGANEKLFF
TGCGCCAGCAGCTTAATAGGAGGGGCTAATGAAAAACTGTTTTTT
>TRBV6-6|TRBJ1-2|-|-
CASRAGTAANYGYTF
TGTGCCAGCAGGGCAGGGACGGCCGCCAACTATGGCTACACCTTC
>TRBV7-8|TRBJ2-7|-|-
CASSQTSYEQYF
TGTGCCAGCAGCCAGACTAGTTACGAGCAGTACTTC
>TRBV19|TRBJ1-1|-|-
CASRNREVNTEAFF
TGTGCCAGTAGGAACAGGGAGGTGAACACTGAAGCTTTCTTT
>TRBV30|TRBJ1-1|-|-
CAWRTAMNTEAFF
TGTGCCTGGAGGACAGCAATGAACACTGAAGCTTTCTTT
>TRBV6-5|TRBJ1-1|-|-
CASSEDLNTEAFF
TGTGCCAGCTCAGAGGATCTGAACACTGAAGCTTTCTTT
>TRBV7-2|TRBJ2-7|-|TRBD1
CASSLSGTGGYEQYF
TGTGCCAGCAGCTTGTCCGGGACAGGGGGCTACGAGCAGTACTTC
>TRBV28|TRBJ1-5|-|-
CASSLGVSNQPQHF
TGTGCCAGCAGTTTAGGGGTAAGCAATCAGCCCCAGCATTTT
>TRBV6-1|TRBJ2-7|-|-
CASSGGGRVTSEQYF
TGTGCCAGCAGTGGTGGTGGCAGGGTGACATCCGAGCAGTACTTC
>TRBV7-2|TRBJ2-5|-|TRBD2
CASSFAGAGETQYF
TGTGCCAGCAGCTTTGCGGGAGCGGGAGAGACCCAGTACTTC
>TRBV7-9|TRBJ1-1|-|-
CASSFQGSMNTEAFF
TGTGCCAGCAGCTTTCAGGGTTCCATGAACACTGAAGCTTTCTTT
>TRBV2|TRBJ2-2|-|-
CASSVVYTGELFF
TGTGCCAGCAGTGTAGTGTACACCGGGGAGCTGTTTTTT
>TRBV18|TRBJ1-1|-|-
CASSPDIASVAFF
TGTGCCAGCTCACCAGATATCGCCTCCGTGGCTTTCTTT
>TRBV28|TRBJ2-5|-|TRBD2
CASSYRRGGLAGPRETQYF
TGTGCCAGCAGCTACCGCCGGGGGGGGCTAGCGGGGCCGAGGGAGACCCAGTACTTC
>TRBV13|TRBJ1-1|few|TRBD1
CASSYRGNTEAFF
TGTGCCAGCAGCTACAGGGGGAACACTGAAGCTTTCTTT
>TRBV6-5|TRBJ1-2|-|-
CASRTGLTGGYTF
TGTGCCAGCAGAACGGGACTTACAGGGGGCTACACCTTC
>TRBV27|TRBJ2-7|-|-
CASSLKSGSYEQYF
TGTGCCAGCAGTTTAAAGTCAGGGTCCTACGAGCAGTACTTC
>TRBV5-1|TRBJ2-7|-|TRBD2
CASRSGAGPYYEQYF
TGCGCCAGCCGGAGCGGGGCAGGGCCTTATTACGAGCAGTACTTC
>TRBV7-6|TRBJ1-5|-|-
CASSSDRLQPQHF
TGTGCCAGCAGCTCGGACCGCCTTCAGCCCCAGCATTTT